The sequence of this T cell receptor (beta chain) was determined in a study of blood T cell repertoires in COVID-19. This clone appeared a single time. Produced via immunoSEQ multiplex PCR; TCRdb's table is partial and in-frame only. The sample records approximately 34,000 clones, approximately 93% being singletons. V was pared by 0 bases and J by 2 bases, with 8 bases between. This CDR3 is 14 amino acids long. The germline V gene encodes CDR1 SGHRS and CDR2 YFSETQ. The chain links TRBV5-1 to TRBJ2-5; D gene unclear. Sequencing used peripheral blood. This clonotype originated in a man between 60 and 75 years old with acute or convalescent COVID-19. The CDR3 reads CASSLEPGQETQYF. DNA for the CDR3: TGCGCCAGCAGCTTGGAGCCAGGACAAGAGACCCAGTACTTC.